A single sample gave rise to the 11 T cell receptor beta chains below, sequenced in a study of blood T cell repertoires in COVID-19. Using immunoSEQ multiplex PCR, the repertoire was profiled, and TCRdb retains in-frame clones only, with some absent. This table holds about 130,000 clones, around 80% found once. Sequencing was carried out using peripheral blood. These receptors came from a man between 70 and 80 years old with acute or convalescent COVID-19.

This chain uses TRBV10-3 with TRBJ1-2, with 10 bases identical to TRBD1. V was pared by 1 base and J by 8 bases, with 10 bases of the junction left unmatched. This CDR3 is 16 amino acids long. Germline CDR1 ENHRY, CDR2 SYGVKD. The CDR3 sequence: CAISEFGGRDRGGYTF. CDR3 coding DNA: TGTGCCATCAGTGAGTTTGGAGGTCGGGACAGGGGAGGCTACACCTTC.

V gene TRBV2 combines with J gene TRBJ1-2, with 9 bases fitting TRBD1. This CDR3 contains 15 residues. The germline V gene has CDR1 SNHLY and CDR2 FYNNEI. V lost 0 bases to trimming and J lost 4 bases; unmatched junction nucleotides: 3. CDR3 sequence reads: CASSEATGGVYGYTF. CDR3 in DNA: TGTGCCAGCAGTGAAGCGACAGGGGGTGTCTATGGCTACACCTTC.

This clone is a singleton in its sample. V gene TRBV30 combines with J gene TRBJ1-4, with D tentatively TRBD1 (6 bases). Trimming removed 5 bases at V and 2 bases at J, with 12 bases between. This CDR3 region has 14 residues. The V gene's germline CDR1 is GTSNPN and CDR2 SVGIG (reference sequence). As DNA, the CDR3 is TGTGCCTGGGGTAGGACAGAGACTAATGAAAAACTGTTTTTT. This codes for CAWGRTETNEKLFF.

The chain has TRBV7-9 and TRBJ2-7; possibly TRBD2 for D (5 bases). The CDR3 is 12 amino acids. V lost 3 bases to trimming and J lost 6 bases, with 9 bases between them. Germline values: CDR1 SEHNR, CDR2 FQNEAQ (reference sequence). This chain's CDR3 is CASSLRETEQYF. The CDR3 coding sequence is TGTGCCAGCAGCTTGAGGGAGACCGAGCAGTACTTC. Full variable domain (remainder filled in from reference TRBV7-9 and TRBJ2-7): DTGVSQNPRHKITKRGQNVTFRCDPISEHNRLYWYRQTLGQGPEFLTYFQNEAQLEKSRLLSDRFSAERPKGSFSTLEIQRTEQGDSAMYLCASSLRETEQYFGPGTRLTVT.

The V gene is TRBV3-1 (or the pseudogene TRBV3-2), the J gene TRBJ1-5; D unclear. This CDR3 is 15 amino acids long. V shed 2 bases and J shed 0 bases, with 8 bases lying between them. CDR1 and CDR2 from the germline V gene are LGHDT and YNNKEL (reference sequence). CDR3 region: CASSQSGSSNQPQHF. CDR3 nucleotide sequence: TGTGCCAGCAGCCAATCGGGTTCTAGCAATCAGCCCCAGCATTTT.

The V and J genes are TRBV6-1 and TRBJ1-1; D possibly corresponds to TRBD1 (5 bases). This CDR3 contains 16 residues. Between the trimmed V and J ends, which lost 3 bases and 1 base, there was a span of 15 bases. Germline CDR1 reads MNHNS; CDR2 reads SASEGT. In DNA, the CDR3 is TGTGCCAGCAGTGATGGGGGAGGGAAGGCGAACACTGAAGCTTTCTTT. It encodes CASSDGGGKANTEAFF.

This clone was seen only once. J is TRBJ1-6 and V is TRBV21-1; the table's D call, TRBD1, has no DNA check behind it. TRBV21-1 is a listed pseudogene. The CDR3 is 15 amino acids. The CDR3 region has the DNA TGTGCCAGCACCATACCGGGACAGGGAAGATCACCCCTCCACTTT. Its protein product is CASTIPGQGRSPLHF.

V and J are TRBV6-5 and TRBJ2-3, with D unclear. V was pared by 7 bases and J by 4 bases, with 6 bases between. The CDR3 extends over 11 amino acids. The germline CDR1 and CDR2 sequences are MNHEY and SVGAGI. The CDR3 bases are TGTGCCAGCACCTACGCAGATACGCAGTATTTT. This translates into CASTYADTQYF.

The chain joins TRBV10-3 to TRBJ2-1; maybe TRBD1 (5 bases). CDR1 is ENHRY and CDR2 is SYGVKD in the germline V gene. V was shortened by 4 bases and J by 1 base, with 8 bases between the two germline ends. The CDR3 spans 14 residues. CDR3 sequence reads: CAISGQLSYNEQFF. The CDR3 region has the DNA TGTGCCATCAGTGGACAGTTATCCTACAATGAGCAGTTCTTC.

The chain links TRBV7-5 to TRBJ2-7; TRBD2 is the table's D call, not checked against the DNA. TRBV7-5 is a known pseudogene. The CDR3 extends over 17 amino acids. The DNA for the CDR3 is TGTGCCAGAAGCTTAGCGCGACTGTTTAACTTTACCTACGAGCAGTACTTC. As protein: CARSLARLFNFTYEQYF.

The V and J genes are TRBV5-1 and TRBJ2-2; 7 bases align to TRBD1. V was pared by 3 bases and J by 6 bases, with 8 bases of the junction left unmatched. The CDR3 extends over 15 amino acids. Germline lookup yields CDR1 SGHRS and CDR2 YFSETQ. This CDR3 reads CASSSGQVVAGELFF. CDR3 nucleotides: TGCGCCAGCAGCTCCGGACAGGTGGTTGCCGGGGAGCTGTTTTTT.